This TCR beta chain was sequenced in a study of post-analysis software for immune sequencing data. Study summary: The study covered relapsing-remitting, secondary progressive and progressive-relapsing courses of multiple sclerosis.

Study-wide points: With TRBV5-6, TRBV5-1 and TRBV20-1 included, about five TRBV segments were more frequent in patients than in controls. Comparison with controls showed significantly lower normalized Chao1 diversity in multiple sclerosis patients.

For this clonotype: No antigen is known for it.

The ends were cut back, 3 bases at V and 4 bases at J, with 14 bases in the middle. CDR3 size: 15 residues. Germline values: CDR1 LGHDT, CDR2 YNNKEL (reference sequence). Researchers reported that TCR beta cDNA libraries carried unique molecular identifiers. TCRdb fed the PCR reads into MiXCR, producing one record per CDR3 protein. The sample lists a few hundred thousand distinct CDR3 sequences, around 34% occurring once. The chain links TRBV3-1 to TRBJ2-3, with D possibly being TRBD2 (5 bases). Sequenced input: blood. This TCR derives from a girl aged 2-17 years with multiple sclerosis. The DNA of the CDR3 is TGTGCCAGCAGCCATCTGACGGGAAGGGCAGATACGCAGTATTTT. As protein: CASSHLTGRADTQYF.